This T cell receptor beta chain comes out of a study of blood T cell repertoires in COVID-19 (dated by TCRdb to about 2020). General notes on the study: The collaborator samples originated in the United States, Italy and Spain and spanned the acute and convalescent phases of COVID-19. A freely available public database, intended as a resource for researchers studying the immune response to SARS-CoV-2, is where the repertoires were released. The samples were drawn from the first 160 participants of the ongoing ImmuneRACE study and from 950 to 1,500 subjects provided by 6 global collaborators. Where available, HLA class I and class II types were taken from metadata supplied by the sample provider and were not determined by assay-based typing. Subjects who had been exposed to COVID-19, were actively infected with it, or had recovered from it provided the deeply sampled blood TCRbeta repertoires that made up the dataset. The material from the prospective study consisted of cDNA or gDNA derived from T cells, B-cell-depleted T cells, or PBMCs. The sample metadata nearly always contained a de-identified subject ID, COVID-19 status, age in years and sex. Overall study outcomes, separate from this receptor: How much clinical and demographic metadata was included differed by source and by participant, and the metadata was provided uncurated.

Each collaborating institution followed its own protocols to collect whole blood in K2EDTA tubes. For TCRbeta analysis, collaborator samples were shipped as frozen whole blood, as isolated PBMCs, or as DNA extracted from either sample type. TCRbeta CDR3 regions were amplified from genomic DNA using the immunoSEQ Assay, a bias-controlled multiplex PCR. In the paper's pipeline: The number of nucleated cells in each sample was estimated by amplification of reference gene primers within the assay. To quantify the absolute abundance of each unique TCRbeta CDR3 rearrangement, sequence reads were collapsed and filtered. For each sample, productive Simpson clonality was calculated by taking the square root of Simpson's diversity index across productive rearrangements. In its TCRdb copy, this immuneACCESS table keeps in-frame sequences only and misses some clones. Where compared with another copy, unresolved V genes explain less than half of these, and the others have no known cause. The D gene and trimming were derived from the DNA, and the V and J assignments and clone size from that table. Across this sample there are around 45,000 clones, with around 90% seen only once. 10% to 15% of the sample is in the top ten clones.

A word on this clone: It lacks a known antigen. No base quality information exists; no much larger clone differs at one position.

The CDR3 covers 15 residues, taking in both the cysteine and the phenylalanine. Kept here is only the CDR3 DNA, which spans 45 bases and is read in frame from base 1. Via the germline V gene (reference sequence), CDR1 is MNHEY and CDR2 SMNVEV. Compared with germline, V lacks 7 bases and J lacks 1 base; bases without a gene match: 3. The TCR originated in a man aged 80 or over with acute or convalescent COVID-19. The material sequenced was peripheral blood. Recombination linked TRBV27 to TRBJ2-7, with 14 central nucleotides matching TRBD2. The DNA is as follows: TGTGCCAGCATCCGACTAGCGGGGGGGTCCTACGAGCAGTACTTC. The encoded protein is CASIRLAGGSYEQYF.